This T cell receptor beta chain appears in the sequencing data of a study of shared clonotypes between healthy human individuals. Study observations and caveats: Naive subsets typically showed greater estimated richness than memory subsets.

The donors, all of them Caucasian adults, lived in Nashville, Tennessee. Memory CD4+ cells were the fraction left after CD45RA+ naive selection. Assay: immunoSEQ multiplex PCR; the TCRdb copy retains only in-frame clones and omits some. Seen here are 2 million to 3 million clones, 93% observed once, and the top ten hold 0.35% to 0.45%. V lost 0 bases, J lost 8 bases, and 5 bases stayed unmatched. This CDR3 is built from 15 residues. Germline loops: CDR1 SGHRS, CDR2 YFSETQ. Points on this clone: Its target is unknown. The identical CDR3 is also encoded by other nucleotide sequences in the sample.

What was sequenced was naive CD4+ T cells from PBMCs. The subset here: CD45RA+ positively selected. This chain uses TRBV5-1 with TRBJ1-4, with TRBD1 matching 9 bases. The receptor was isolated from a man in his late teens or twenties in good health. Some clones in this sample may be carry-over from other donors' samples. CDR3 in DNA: TGCGCCAGCAGCTTGGAGGGACAGGGATACGAAAAACTGTTTTTT. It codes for CASSLEGQGYEKLFF.